This T cell receptor (beta chain) stems from a study of T cells in Graves' hyperthyroidism and ophthalmopathy. Findings of the study overall: Most thyroid-expanded clonotypes above 0.001 were also found in blood.

The investigators amplified TCR beta CDR3 regions from RNA transcripts. TCR CDR3 underwent first-round RT-PCR with the HTBI primer set. TCRdb processed the multiplex PCR reads anew with MiXCR; each CDR3 protein has one entry. The data contain more than 550,000 distinct CDR3 sequences, over 40% of them singletons. Trimming stripped 6 bases from V and 1 base from J, with 15 bases between. Germline assignment: CDR1 SNHLY and CDR2 FYNNEI. The CDR3 spans 16 residues. To note about this clonotype: What it binds is unknown.

The sequence was obtained from an adult man with Graves' disease, either hyperthyroidism or ophthalmopathy (not recorded which). This chain joins TRBV2 and TRBJ1-4; D possibly corresponds to TRBD1 (6 bases). Material for sequencing was peripheral blood or thyroid tissue (not recorded which). CDR3 loop: CASSHGGSGTNEKLFF. The CDR3 DNA is TGTGCCAGCAGCCACGGGGGCTCAGGAACTAATGAAAAACTGTTTTTT.